This T cell receptor (beta chain) appears in the sequencing data of a study of T cells in Graves' hyperthyroidism and ophthalmopathy. Ten or more counts support this clonotype. CDR3 size: 14 residues. With 3 bases clipped from V and 11 bases from J, the junction kept 9 bases outside the gene matches. CDR1 and CDR2 from the germline V gene are KGHSH and LQKENI. Amplification of TCR beta CDR3 regions was performed using RNA transcripts as template. A first-round RT-PCR of the TCR CDR3 used the HTBI primer set. TCRdb called the multiplex PCR reads again in MiXCR, with one record for every CDR3 protein. The sample lists about 420,000 distinct CDR3 sequences, approximately 13% occurring once. Stable Graves' hyperthyroidism denoted no ophthalmopathy progression over 18 months.

The chain uses TRBV18 and TRBJ2-1; 8 bases agree with TRBD2. The sample taken for sequencing was blood. This receptor was taken from a woman under 30 with Graves' hyperthyroidism. The CDR3 DNA follows: TGTGCCAGCTCACCTGGGACTAGTGGTTTTCAGCAGTTCTTC. Its translation: CASSPGTSGFQQFF.